This TCR beta chain was captured in a study of cytomegalovirus exposure and HLA in healthy donors. Points from the study as a whole: Reports showed the classifier diagnosing cytomegalovirus status with high specificity and sensitivity. Relative to equally common others, HLA-associated TCR beta chains showed greater clonal expansion in a later analysis.

PCR employed 60 Vbeta and 13 Jbeta primers. The assay was immunoSEQ multiplex PCR, and TCRdb's table has in-frame clones only and misses some. The sample lists approximately 140,000 clones, 78% occurring once. The CDR3 totals 13 residues. Germline V gene data show CDR1 as SGHNT and CDR2 as YENEEA. Deletions cut 1 base from V and 3 bases from J, with 7 bases between. Notes on this clone: No antigen is known for it.

Specimen: PBMCs. This clonotype was obtained from a male donor in good health and CMV-seronegative. The chain links TRBV11-3 to TRBJ2-7, with a weak D call TRBD2 (6 bases). CDR3 nucleotides: TGTGCCAGCAGCTTAGCGGGAGACTACGAGCAGTACTTC. Residues: CASSLAGDYEQYF.